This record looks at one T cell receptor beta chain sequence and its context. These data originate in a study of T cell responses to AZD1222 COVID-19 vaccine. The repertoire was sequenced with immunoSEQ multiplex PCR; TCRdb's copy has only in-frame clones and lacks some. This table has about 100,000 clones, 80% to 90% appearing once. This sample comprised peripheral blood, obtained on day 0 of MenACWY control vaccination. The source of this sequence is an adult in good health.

CDR3 bases: TGTGCCAGCAGCTCAACCGGGACAGGTTTCGGGGAGACCCAGTACTTC. This sequence encodes CASSSTGTGFGETQYF. The chain couples TRBV11-1 to TRBJ2-5; 8 nucleotides match TRBD1. J lost 5 bases, V lost 4 bases, and 12 bases had no gene match. CDR3 size: 16 residues. The germline V gene encodes CDR1 SGHAT and CDR2 FQDESV (reference sequence).